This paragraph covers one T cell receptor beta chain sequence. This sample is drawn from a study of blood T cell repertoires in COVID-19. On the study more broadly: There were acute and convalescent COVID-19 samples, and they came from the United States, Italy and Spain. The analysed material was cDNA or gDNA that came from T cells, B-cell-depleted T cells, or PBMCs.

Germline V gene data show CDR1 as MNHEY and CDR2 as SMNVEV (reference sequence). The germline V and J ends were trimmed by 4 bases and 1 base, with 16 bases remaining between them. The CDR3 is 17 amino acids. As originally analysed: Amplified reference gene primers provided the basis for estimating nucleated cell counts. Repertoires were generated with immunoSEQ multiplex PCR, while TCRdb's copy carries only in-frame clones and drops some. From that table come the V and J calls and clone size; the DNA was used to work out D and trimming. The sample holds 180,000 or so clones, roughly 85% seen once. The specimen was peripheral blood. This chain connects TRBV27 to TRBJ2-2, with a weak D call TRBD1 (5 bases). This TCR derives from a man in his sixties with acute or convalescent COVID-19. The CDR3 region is CASSWDGARMNTGELFF. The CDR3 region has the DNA TGTGCCAGCAGTTGGGATGGGGCTCGAATGAACACCGGGGAGCTGTTTTTT.